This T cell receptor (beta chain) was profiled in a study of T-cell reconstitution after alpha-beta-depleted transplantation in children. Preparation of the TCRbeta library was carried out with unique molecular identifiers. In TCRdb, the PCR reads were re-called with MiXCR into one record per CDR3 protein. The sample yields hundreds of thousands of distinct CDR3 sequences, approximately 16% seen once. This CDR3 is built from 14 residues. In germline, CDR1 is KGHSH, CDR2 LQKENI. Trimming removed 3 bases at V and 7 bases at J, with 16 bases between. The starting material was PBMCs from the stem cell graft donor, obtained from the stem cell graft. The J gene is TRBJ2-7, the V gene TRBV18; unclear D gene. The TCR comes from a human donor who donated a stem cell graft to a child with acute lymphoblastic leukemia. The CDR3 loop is CASSPARKEEEQYF. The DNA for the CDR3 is TGTGCCAGCTCACCGGCGAGGAAGGAAGAAGAGCAGTACTTC.